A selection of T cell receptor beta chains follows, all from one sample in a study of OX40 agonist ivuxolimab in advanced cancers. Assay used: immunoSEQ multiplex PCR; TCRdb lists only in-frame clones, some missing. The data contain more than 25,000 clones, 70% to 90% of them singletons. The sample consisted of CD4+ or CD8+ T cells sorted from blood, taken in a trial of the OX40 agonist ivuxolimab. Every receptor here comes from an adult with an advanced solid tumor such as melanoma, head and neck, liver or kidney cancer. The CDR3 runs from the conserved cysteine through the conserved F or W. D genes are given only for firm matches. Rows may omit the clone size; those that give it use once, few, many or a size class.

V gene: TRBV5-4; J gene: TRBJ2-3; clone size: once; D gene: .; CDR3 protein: CASSSDLGVRPTDTQYF; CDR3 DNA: TGTGCCAGCAGCTCCGATCTGGGGGTGCGGCCCACAGATACGCAGTATTTT
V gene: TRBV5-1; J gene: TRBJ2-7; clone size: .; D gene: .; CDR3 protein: CASSLVPGEYNEQYF; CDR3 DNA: TGCGCCAGCAGCTTGGTACCAGGTGAATACAACGAGCAGTACTTC
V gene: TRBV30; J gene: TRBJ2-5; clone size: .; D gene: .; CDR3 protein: CAWSGGRGAETQYF; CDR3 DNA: TGTGCCTGGAGTGGGGGCAGGGGTGCCGAGACCCAGTACTTC
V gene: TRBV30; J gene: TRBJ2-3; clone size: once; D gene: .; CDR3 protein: CAWSAGGPSKYF; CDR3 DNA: TGTGCCTGGAGTGCCGGGGGGCCGAGTAAGTATTTT
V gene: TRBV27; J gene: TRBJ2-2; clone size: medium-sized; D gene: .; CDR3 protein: CASSVLNTGELFF; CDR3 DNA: TGTGCCAGCAGTGTCCTGAACACCGGGGAGCTGTTTTTT
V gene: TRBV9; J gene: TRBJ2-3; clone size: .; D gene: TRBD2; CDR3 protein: CASSTSGRGVDTQYF; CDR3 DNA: TGTGCCAGCAGTACTAGCGGGAGAGGTGTGGATACGCAGTATTTT
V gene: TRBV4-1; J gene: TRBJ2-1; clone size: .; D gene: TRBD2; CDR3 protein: CASSQEASGTYNEQFF; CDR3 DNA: TGCGCCAGCAGCCAAGAGGCCAGCGGGACCTACAATGAGCAGTTCTTC
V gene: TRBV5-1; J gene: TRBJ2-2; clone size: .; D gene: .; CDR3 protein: CASSRQKDTGELFF; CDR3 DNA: TGCGCCAGCAGTAGACAGAAGGACACCGGGGAGCTGTTTTTT
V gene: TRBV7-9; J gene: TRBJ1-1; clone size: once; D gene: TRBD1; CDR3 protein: CASSSTPGTGDTEAFF; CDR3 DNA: TGTGCCAGCAGCTCAACGCCAGGGACAGGGGACACTGAAGCTTTCTTT
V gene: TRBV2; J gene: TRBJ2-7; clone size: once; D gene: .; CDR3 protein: CASRQATYEQYF; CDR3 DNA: TGTGCCAGCAGACAGGCCACCTACGAGCAGTACTTC
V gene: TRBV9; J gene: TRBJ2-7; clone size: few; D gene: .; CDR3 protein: CASSVGDKPYEQYF; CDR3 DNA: TGTGCCAGCAGCGTAGGCGACAAACCCTACGAGCAGTACTTC